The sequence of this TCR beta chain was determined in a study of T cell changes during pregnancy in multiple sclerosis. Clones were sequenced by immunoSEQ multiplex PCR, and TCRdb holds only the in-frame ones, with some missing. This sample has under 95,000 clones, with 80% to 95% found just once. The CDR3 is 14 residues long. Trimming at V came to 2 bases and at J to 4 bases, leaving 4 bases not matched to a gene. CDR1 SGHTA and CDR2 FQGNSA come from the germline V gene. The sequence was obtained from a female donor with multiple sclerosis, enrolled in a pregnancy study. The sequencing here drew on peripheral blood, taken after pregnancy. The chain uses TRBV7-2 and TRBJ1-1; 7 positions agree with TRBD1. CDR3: CASSLRDRVTEAFF. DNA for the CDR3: TGTGCCAGCAGCTTAAGGGACAGAGTCACTGAAGCTTTCTTT.